Following are 5 T cell receptor beta chains from one sample sequenced in a study of blood T cell repertoires in COVID-19. Sequencing used immunoSEQ multiplex PCR; TCRdb keeps in-frame clones, though not all of them. Altogether 60,000 to 70,000 clones are present, about four fifths being singletons, with the ten largest covering more than 8%. Material for sequencing was peripheral blood. The receptors originated from a man aged 50 to 60 with active COVID-19.

This chain uses TRBV10-3 with TRBJ1-2; a possible D gene is TRBD1 (6 bases). Per the germline V gene, CDR1 is ENHRY and CDR2 is SYGVKD. V lost 7 bases, J lost 5 bases, and 14 bases lay in between. The CDR3 length is 13 residues. The CDR3, as DNA: TGTGCCATCACCCCGGACAGTCGATATGGCTACACCTTC. Amino acid sequence: CAITPDSRYGYTF.

The V and J genes are TRBV10-2 and TRBJ2-3; TRBD2 matches at 7 bases. Germline-derived CDR1 and CDR2 are WSHSY and SAAADI. V lost 7 bases and J lost 0; bases outside the gene matches: 7. The CDR3 length is 15 residues. CDR3 DNA sequence: TGCGCCAGCACGAGTGCGGGGGTTAGCACAGATACGCAGTATTTT. It codes for CASTSAGVSTDTQYF.

The chain combines TRBV6-2 or TRBV6-3 with TRBJ2-5, with 8 bases aligning to TRBD2. With 2 bases clipped from V and 5 bases from J, the junction kept 7 bases outside the gene matches. Looked up from germline, CDR1 is MNHEY and CDR2 is SVGEGT. This CDR3 spans 15 amino acids. The CDR3 spells CASSYTFSGEETQYF. The CDR3 nucleotides are TGTGCCAGCAGTTACACCTTTAGCGGGGAGGAGACCCAGTACTTC.

The gene calls are TRBV11-2 and TRBJ2-2; 8 nucleotides match TRBD1. This CDR3 has 14 amino acids. V lost 5 bases to trimming and J lost 4 bases; unmatched junction nucleotides: 3. CDR1 is SGHAT and CDR2 is FQNNGV in the germline V gene. The CDR3 nucleotides read TGTGCCAGCAGCCCACAGGGGGGCACCGGGGAGCTGTTTTTT. This codes for CASSPQGGTGELFF.

The gene calls are TRBV30 and TRBJ2-1, with 11 bases lining up with TRBD2. V shed 0 bases and J 7 bases; nucleotides not matched to a gene: 8. This CDR3 spans 16 amino acids. CDR1 is GTSNPN and CDR2 is SVGIG in the germline V gene (reference sequence). The CDR3 region is CAWSVLRLAGKNEQFF. DNA of the CDR3: TGTGCCTGGAGTGTACTCCGACTAGCGGGGAAAAATGAGCAGTTCTTC.